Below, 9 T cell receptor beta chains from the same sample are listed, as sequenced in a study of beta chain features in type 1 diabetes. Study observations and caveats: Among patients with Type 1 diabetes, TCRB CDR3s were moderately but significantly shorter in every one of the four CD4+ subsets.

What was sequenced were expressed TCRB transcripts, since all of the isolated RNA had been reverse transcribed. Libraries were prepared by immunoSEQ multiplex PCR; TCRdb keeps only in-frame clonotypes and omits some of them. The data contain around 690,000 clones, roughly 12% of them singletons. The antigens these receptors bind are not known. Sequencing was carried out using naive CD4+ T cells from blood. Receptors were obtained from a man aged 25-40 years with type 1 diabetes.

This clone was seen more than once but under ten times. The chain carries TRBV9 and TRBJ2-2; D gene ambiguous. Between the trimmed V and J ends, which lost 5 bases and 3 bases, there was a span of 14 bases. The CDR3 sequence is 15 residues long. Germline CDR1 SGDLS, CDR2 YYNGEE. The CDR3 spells CASRGPKVDTGELFF. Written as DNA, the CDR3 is TGTGCCAGCAGGGGCCCTAAGGTGGACACCGGGGAGCTGTTTTTT.

In DNA form, the CDR3 reads TGTGCCAGCACCAGGGCCGACCCAGAGACCCAGTACTTC. This translates into CASTRADPETQYF. V and J are TRBV25-1 and TRBJ2-5; tentatively, D is TRBD1 (5 bases). From germline, CDR1 is MGHDK and CDR2 SYGVNS. The CDR3 spans 13 residues. Deletions cut 7 bases from V and 4 bases from J, with 13 bases between.

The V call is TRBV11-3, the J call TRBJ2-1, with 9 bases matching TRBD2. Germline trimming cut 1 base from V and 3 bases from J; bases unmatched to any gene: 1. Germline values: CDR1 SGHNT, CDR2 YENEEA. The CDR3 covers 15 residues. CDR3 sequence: CASSLGLADYNEQFF. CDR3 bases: TGTGCCAGCAGCTTAGGACTAGCGGACTACAATGAGCAGTTCTTC.

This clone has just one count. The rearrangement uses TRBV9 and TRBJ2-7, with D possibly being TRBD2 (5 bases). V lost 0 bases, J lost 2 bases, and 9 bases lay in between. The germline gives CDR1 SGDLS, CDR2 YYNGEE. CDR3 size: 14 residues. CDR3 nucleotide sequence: TGTGCCAGCAGCGTAGGTGGAGGTACCTACGAGCAGTACTTC. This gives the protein CASSVGGGTYEQYF.

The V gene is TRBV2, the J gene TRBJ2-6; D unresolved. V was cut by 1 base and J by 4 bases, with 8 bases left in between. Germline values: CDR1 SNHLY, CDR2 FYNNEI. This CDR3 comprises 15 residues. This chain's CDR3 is CASSEGGRGANVLTF. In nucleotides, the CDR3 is TGTGCCAGCAGTGAAGGTGGGCGCGGGGCCAACGTCCTGACTTTC. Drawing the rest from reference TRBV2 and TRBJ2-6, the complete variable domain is EPEVTQTPSHQVTQMGQEVILRCVPISNHLYFYWYRQILGQKVEFLVSFYNNEISEKSEIFDDQFSVERPDGSNFTLKIRSTKLEDSAMYFCASSEGGRGANVLTFGAGSRLTVL.

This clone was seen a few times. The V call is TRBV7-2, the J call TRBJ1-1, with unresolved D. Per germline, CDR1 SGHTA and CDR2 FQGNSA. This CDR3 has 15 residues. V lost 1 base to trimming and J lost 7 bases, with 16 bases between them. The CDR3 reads CASSLVMGVNGEAFF. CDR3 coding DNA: TGTGCCAGCAGCTTAGTGATGGGAGTGAACGGTGAAGCTTTCTTT. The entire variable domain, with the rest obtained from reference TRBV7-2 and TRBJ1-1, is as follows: GAGVSQSPSNKVTEKGKDVELRCDPISGHTALYWYRQSLGQGLEFLIYFQGNSAPDKSGLPSDRFSAERTGGSVSTLTIQRTQQEDSAVYLCASSLVMGVNGEAFFGQGTRLTVV.

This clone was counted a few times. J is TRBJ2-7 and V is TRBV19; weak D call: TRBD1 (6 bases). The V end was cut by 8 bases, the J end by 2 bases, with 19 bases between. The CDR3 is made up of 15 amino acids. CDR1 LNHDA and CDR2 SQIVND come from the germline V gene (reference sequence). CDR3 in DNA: TGTGCCAGTCAACCTACAGGGATGAGCACCTACGAGCAGTACTTC. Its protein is CASQPTGMSTYEQYF.

The CDR3 is CASSVEGVPDTQYF. In DNA form, the CDR3 reads TGTGCCAGCAGCGTAGAAGGGGTTCCAGATACGCAGTATTTT. The rearrangement joins TRBV9 to TRBJ2-3; perhaps TRBD1 as D (5 bases). This CDR3 has 14 residues. The germline V gene has CDR1 SGDLS and CDR2 YYNGEE. V was trimmed by 0 bases and J by 4 bases, leaving 9 bases between them.

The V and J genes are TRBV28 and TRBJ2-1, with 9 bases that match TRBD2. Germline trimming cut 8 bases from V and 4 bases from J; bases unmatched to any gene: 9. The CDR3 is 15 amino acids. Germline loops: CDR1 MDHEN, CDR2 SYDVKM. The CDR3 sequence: CASLVSGGRYNEQFF. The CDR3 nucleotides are TGTGCCAGCCTCGTTAGCGGGGGCAGGTACAATGAGCAGTTCTTC.